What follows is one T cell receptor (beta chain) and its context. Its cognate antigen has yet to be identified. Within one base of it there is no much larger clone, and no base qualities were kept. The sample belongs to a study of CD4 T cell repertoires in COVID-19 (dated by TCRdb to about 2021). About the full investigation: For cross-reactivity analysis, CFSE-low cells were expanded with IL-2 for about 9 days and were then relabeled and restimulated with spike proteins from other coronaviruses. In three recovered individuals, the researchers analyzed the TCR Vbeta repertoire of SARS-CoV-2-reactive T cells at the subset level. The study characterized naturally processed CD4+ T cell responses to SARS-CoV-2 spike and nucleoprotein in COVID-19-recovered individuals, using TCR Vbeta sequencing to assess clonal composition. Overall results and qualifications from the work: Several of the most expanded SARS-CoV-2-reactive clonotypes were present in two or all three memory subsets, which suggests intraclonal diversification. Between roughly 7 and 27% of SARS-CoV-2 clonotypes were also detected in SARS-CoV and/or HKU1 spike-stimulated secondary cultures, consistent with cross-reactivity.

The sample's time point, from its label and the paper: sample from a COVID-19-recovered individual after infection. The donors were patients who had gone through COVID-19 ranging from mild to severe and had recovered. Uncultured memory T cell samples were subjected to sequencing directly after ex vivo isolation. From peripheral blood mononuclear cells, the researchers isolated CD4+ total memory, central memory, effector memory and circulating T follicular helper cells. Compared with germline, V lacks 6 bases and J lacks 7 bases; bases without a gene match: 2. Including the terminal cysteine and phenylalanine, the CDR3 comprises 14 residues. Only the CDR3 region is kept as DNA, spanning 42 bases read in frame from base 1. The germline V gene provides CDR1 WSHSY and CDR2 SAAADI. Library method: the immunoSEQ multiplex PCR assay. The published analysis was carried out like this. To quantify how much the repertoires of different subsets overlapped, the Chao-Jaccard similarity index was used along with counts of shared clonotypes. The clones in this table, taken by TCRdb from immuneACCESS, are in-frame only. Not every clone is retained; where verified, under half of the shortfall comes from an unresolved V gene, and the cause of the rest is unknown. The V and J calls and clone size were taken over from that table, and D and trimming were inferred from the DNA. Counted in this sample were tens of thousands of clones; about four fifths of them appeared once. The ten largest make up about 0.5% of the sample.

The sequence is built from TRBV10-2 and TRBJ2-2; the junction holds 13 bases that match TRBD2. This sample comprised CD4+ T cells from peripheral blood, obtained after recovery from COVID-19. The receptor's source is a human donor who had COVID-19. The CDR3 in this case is CASRTSGGGGELFF. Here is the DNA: TGCGCCAGCAGAACTAGCGGGGGGGGCGGGGAGCTGTTTTTT.